This TCR beta chain comes out of a study of regulatory T cells in long-lasting Graves disease. Overall study context: Positive TSH receptor antibodies alongside over 5 years of antithyroid drugs were what marked Graves' disease as persistent.

V trimming: 4 bases; J trimming: 5 bases; junction bases outside the gene matches: 8. CDR1 and CDR2 from the germline V gene are MDHEN and SYDVKM. This CDR3 comprises 15 residues. This clonotype was recorded at least ten times. Its antigen remains unidentified. Time point in this sample: persistent/refractory GD, antithyroid drugs over 5 years with positive TRAb. PBMC RNA was the source of the TCR library. Both iRepertoire HTBI primers and Arm-PCR of CDR3 regions were used to build the TCR beta libraries. MiXCR, applied by TCRdb to the multiplex PCR reads, yields one record per CDR3 protein. In the table there are under 450,000 distinct CDR3 sequences, roughly 25% of which are singletons. Overall study results and limits: TRBV28, TRBJ1-2 and TRBJ2-5 were segments that persistent disease favored. Public clonotype sharing was higher in persistent than newly diagnosed patients.

Sequenced here: peripheral blood mononuclear cells (PBMCs), sampled when the disease was refractory, from a patient treated with antithyroid drugs. This clonotype originated in a woman aged 40 to 55 with Graves disease. The genes are TRBV28 and TRBJ1-5, with TRBD1 matching 7 bases. The CDR3 region is CASSSHRGADQPQHF. The CDR3 DNA sequence: TGTGCCAGCAGTTCTCACAGGGGCGCGGATCAGCCCCAGCATTTT.